A selection of T cell receptor beta chains follows, all from one sample in a study of cytomegalovirus exposure and HLA in healthy donors. The protocol was immunoSEQ multiplex PCR, while the TCRdb copy is restricted to in-frame clones and leaves out a portion. The sample consists of tens of thousands of clones, about 81% of them appearing once. The sample comprised PBMCs. These receptors originate from a man under 40 in good health and CMV-seropositive. Each CDR3 is given with its conserved first and last residue. The D gene is left open where the match is weak. Not every row has a clone size; where given, it reads once, few, many or a size class.

>-|TRBD2|TRBJ2-3|TRBV7-9
CASSSLADTDTQYF
TGTGCCAGCAGCAGTCTAGCGGACACAGATACGCAGTATTTT
>-|-|TRBJ2-1|TRBV9
CASGPPRGALNEQFF
TGTGCCAGCGGGCCCCCCCGGGGGGCCCTCAATGAGCAGTTCTTC
>-|-|TRBJ1-1|TRBV7-9
CASSLEGGTEAFF
TGTGCCAGCAGCTTAGAAGGAGGGACTGAAGCTTTCTTT
>-|TRBD1|TRBJ1-1|TRBV19
CASSFDRGHEAFF
TGTGCCAGTAGTTTCGACAGGGGACATGAAGCTTTCTTT
>-|-|TRBJ2-1|TRBV9
CASSPPPGINEQFF
TGTGCCAGCAGCCCCCCCCCGGGAATCAATGAGCAGTTCTTC
>-|TRBD1|TRBJ2-1|TRBV4-3
CASSQVPTGTGNEQFF
TGCGCCAGCAGCCAAGTCCCAACCGGGACAGGCAATGAGCAGTTCTTC
>-|TRBD1|TRBJ1-3|TRBV27
CASRRDRGDTIYF
TGTGCCAGCAGAAGGGACAGGGGCGACACCATATATTTT
>once|-|TRBJ2-7|TRBV28
CASSLAGYEQYF
TGTGCCAGCAGTTTAGCCGGTTACGAGCAGTACTTC
>-|TRBD1|TRBJ2-2|TRBV28
CASSWNRGNTGELFF
TGTGCCAGCAGTTGGAACAGGGGTAACACCGGGGAGCTGTTTTTT
>-|TRBD2|TRBJ2-7|TRBV6-1
CASSEASGDYYEQYF
TGTGCCAGCAGTGAGGCTAGCGGGGACTACTACGAGCAGTACTTC